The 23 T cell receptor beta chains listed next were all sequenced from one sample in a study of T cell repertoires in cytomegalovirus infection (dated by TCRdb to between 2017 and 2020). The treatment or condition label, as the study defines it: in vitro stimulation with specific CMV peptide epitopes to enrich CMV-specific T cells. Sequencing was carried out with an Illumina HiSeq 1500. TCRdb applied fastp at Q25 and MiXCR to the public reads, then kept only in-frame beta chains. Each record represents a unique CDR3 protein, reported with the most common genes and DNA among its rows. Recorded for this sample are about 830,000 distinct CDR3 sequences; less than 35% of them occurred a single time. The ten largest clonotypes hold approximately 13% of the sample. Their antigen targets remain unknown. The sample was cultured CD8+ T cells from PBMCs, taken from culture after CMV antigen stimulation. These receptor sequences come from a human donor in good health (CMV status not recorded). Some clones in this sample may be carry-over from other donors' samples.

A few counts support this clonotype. This CDR3 is CASSFWLAGALNTGELFF. The DNA for the CDR3 is TGTGCCAGCAGTTTTTGGCTAGCGGGGGCCTTGAACACCGGGGAGCTGTTTTTT. The genes are TRBV12-3 or TRBV12-4 and TRBJ2-2, with 10 bases lining up with TRBD2. V gave up 3 bases and J gave up 1 base; unmatched junction bases: 8. CDR3 length: 18 residues.

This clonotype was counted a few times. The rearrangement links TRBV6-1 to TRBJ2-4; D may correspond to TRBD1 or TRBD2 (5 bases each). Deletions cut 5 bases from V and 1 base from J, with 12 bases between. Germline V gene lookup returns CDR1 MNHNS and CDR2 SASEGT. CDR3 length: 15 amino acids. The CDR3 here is CASSLFWGAKNIQYF. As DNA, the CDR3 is TGTGCCAGCAGTTTATTTTGGGGGGCCAAAAACATTCAGTACTTC.

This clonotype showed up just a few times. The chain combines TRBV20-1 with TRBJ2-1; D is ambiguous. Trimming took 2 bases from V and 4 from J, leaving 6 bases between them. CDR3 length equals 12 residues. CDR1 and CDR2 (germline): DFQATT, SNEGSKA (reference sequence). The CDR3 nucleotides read TGCAGTGCTAGAAGCCTATACAATGAGCAGTTCTTC. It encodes CSARSLYNEQFF.

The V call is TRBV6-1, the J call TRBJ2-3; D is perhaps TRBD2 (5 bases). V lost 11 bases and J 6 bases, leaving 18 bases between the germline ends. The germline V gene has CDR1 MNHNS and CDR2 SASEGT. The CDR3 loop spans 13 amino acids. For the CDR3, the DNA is TGTGCCGTCCGAGGGCCAATGCGCGATACGCAGTATTTT. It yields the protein CAVRGPMRDTQYF.

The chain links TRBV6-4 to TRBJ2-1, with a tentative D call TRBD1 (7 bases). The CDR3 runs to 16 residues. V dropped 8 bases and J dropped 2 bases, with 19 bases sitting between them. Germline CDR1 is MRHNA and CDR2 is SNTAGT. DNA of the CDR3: TGTGCCAGCCAAGGAACCGCGGGACAGCCCTACAATGAGCAGTTCTTC. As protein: CASQGTAGQPYNEQFF.

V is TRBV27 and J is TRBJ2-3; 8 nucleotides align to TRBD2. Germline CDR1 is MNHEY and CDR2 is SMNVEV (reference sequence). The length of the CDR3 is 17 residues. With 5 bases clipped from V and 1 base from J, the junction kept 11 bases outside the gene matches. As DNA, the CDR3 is TGTGCCAGCAGTAACCTCGAGAGCGGGGGTCGCACAGATACGCAGTATTTT. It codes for CASSNLESGGRTDTQYF.

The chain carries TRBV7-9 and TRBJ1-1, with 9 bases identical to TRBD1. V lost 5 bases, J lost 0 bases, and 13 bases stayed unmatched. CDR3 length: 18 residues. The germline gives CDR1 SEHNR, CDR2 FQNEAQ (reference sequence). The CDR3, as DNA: TGTGCCAGCAGCCCCCAATGGCAGGGACAGGGAATGAACACTGAAGCTTTCTTT. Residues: CASSPQWQGQGMNTEAFF.

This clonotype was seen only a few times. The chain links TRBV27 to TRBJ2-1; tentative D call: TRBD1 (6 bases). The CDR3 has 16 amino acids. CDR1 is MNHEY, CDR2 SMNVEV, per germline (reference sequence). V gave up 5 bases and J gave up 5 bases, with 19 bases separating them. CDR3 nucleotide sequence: TGTGCCAGCAGTCCCCCCATGAACAGGGTCCACAATGAGCAGTTCTTC. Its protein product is CASSPPMNRVHNEQFF.

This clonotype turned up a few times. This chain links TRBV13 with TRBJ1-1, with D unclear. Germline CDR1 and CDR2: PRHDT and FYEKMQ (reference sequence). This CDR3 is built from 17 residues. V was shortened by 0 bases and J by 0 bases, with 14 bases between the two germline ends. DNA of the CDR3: TGTGCCAGCAGCTTAGGCAGAAGGGCCCAATTGAACACTGAAGCTTTCTTT. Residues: CASSLGRRAQLNTEAFF. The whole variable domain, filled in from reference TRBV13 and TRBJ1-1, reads AAGVIQSPRHLIKEKRETATLKCYPIPRHDTVYWYQQGPGQDPQFLISFYEKMQSDKGSIPDRFSAQQFSDYHSELNMSSLELGDSALYFCASSLGRRAQLNTEAFFGQGTRLTVV.

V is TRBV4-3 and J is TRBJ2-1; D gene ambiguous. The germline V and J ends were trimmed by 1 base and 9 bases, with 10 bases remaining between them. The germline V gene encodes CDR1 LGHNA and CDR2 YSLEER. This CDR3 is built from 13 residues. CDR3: CASSQAVFGEQFF. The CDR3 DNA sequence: TGCGCCAGCAGCCAAGCAGTTTTCGGTGAGCAGTTCTTC.

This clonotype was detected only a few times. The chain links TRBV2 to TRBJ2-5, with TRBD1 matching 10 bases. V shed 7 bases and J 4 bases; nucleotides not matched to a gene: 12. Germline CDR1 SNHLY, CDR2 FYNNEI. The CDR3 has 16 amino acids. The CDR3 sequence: CASTPGQGKLRETQYF. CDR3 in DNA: TGTGCCAGCACTCCGGGACAGGGGAAGTTGCGAGAGACCCAGTACTTC.

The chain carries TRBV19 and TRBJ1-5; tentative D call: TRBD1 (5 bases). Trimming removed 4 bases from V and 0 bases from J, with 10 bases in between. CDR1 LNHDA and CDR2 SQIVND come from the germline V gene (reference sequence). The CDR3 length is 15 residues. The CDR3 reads CASSTRGYSNQPQHF. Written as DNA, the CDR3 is TGTGCCAGTAGTACGAGGGGCTATAGCAATCAGCCCCAGCATTTT.

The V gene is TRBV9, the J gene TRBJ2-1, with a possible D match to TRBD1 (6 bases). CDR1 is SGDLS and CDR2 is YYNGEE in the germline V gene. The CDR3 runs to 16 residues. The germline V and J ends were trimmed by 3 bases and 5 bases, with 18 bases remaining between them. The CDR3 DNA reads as TGTGCCAGCAGCGCGTGGCCGAGGACAGCCGACAATGAGCAGTTCTTC. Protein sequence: CASSAWPRTADNEQFF.

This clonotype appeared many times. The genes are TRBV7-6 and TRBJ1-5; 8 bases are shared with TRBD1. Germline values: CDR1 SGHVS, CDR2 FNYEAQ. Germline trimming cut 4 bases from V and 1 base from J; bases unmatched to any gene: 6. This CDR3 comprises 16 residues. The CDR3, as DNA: TGTGCCAGCAGCTCCGACAGGGGCGAGAGCAATCAGCCCCAGCATTTT. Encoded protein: CASSSDRGESNQPQHF.

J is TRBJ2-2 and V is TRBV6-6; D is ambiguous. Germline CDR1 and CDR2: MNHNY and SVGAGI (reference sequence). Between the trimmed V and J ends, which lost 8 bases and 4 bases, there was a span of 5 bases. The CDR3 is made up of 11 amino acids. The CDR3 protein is CASAGTGELFF. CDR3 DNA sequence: TGTGCCAGCGCAGGCACCGGGGAGCTGTTTTTT.

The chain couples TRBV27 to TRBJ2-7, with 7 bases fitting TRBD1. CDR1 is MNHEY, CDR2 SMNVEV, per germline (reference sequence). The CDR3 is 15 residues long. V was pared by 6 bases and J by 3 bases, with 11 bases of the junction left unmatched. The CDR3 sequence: CASSPDRVPSYEQYV. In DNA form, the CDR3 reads TGTGCCAGCAGCCCTGACAGGGTCCCAAGCTACGAGCAGTACGTC.

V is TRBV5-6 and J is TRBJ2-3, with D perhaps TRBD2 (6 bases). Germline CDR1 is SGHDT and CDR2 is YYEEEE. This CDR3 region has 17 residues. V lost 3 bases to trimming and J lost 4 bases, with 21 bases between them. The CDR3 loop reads CASSSMWDFPLADTQYF. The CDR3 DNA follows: TGTGCCAGCAGCTCAATGTGGGACTTCCCCCTGGCAGATACGCAGTATTTT.

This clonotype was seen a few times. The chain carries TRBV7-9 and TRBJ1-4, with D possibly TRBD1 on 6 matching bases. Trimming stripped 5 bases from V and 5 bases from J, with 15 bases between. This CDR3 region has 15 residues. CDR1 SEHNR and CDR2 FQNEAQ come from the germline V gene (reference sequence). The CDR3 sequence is CASSPTDRVNEKLFF. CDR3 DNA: TGTGCCAGCAGCCCGACGGACAGAGTAAATGAAAAACTGTTTTTT.

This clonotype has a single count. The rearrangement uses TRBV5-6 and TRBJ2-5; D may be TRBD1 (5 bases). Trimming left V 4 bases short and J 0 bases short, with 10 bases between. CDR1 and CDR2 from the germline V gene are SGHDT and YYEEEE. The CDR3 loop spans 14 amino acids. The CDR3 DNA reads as TGTGCCAGCAGCCCTGGGGCGTACCAAGAGACCCAGTACTTC. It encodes CASSPGAYQETQYF.

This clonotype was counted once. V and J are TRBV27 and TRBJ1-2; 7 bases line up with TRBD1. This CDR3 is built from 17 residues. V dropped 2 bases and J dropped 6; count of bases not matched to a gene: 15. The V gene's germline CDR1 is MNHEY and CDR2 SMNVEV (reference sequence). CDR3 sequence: CASSLERDRAGLDGYTF. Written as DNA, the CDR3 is TGTGCCAGCAGTTTAGAACGGGACAGAGCGGGACTTGATGGCTACACCTTC.

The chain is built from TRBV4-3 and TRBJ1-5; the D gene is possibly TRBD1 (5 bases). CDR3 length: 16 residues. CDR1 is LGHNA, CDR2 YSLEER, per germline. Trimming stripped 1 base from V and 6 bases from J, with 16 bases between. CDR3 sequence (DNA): TGCGCCAGCAGCCAAGTCTTGGACCAGGGAACTCAGCCCCAGCATTTT. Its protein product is CASSQVLDQGTQPQHF.

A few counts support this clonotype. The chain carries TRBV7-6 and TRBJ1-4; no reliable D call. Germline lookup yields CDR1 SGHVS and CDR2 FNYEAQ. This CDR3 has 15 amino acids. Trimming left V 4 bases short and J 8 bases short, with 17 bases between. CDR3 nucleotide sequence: TGTGCCAGCAGCTGGACCCGCGCCACGGGGGAAAAACTGTTTTTT. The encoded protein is CASSWTRATGEKLFF.

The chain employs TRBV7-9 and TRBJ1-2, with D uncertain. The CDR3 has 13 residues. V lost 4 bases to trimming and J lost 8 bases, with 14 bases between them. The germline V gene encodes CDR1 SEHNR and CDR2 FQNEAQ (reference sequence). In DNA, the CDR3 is TGTGCCAGCAGCTACGCCAGAGTGGAGGGCTACACCTTC. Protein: CASSYARVEGYTF.